This T cell receptor beta chain was observed in a study of T cells after yellow fever vaccination. Study at large: With SMART-Seq v4 Ultra Low Input, the fractions containing low cell numbers were prepared. Findings and limits, study-wide: The study found a weaker secondary response that peaked faster, day 5 versus 15. The booster saw the reappearance of most primary-vaccination clones (more than 95% CD4, 70% to 90% CD8).

TCRdb passed the 5' RACE reads through MiXCR, listing each CDR3 protein once. The sample holds roughly 500,000 distinct CDR3 sequences; 15% to 20% are singletons and the top ten take approximately 14%. Notes on this clonotype: Its antigen remains unknown.

Unmatched junction bases numbered 8, after V lost 4 bases and J lost 5 bases. This CDR3 has 14 residues. Germline V lookup: CDR1 SGHRS, CDR2 YFSETQ. The source of this sequence is a man between 25 and 39 years old who received the YFV17D yellow fever vaccine. Specimen: PBMCs, collected 15 days after the yellow fever booster vaccination. The V and J genes are TRBV5-1 and TRBJ2-7; 8 bases line up with TRBD1. CDR3 sequence reads: CASSPGQVRNEQYF. CDR3 DNA: TGCGCCAGCAGCCCGGGACAGGTGAGAAACGAGCAGTACTTC.